These 28 T cell receptor beta chains came from one sample sequenced in a study of shared clonotypes between healthy human individuals. Terminally differentiated effector memory CD45RA+ cells were excluded from the naive CD8 cells, which were CD45RO-negative and positively selected for CCR7. Sequencing used immunoSEQ multiplex PCR; TCRdb keeps in-frame clones, though not all of them. The data hold roughly 850,000 clones, with 95% to 97% observed a single time. The specimen sequenced was naive CD8+ T cells sorted from blood. These receptors came from a man aged 25 to 40 in good health.

The CDR3 reads CASSLGLVHTDTQYF. The CDR3 DNA reads TGTGCCAGCAGCCTCGGACTAGTTCACACAGATACGCAGTATTTT. The rearrangement joins TRBV6-1 to TRBJ2-3; 7 nucleotides line up with TRBD2. V was pared by 6 bases and J by 2 bases, with 8 bases of the junction left unmatched. Germline V lookup: CDR1 MNHNS, CDR2 SASEGT. This CDR3 spans 15 amino acids.

About this clone: Other DNA sequences in the sample encode the same CDR3. The CDR3 DNA is TGTGCCAGCAGTTTAAATTACGAGCAGTACTTC. This gives the protein CASSLNYEQYF. The chain employs TRBV28 and TRBJ2-7; no reliable D call. The V end was cut by 2 bases, the J end by 4 bases, with 3 bases between. The CDR3 has 11 amino acids. CDR1 and CDR2 (germline): MDHEN, SYDVKM.

This sequence joins TRBV7-3 and TRBJ2-5; D ambiguous. CDR3 size: 13 residues. Trimming removed 2 bases at V and 4 bases at J, with 8 bases between. Germline V lookup: CDR1 SGHTA, CDR2 FQGTGA. Here the CDR3 reads CASSLDDGETQYF. CDR3 DNA sequence: TGTGCCAGCAGCTTAGACGATGGAGAGACCCAGTACTTC.

Of note for this clone: Other nucleotide sequences from this sample produce the same CDR3. This chain links TRBV27 with TRBJ2-7, with unresolved D. Looked up from germline, CDR1 is MNHEY and CDR2 is SMNVEV (reference sequence). CDR3 length: 12 residues. The germline V and J ends were trimmed by 1 base and 6 bases, with 7 bases remaining between them. In nucleotides, the CDR3 is TGTGCCAGCAGTTTATATGGCCGCGAGCAGTACTTC. It specifies CASSLYGREQYF.

The rearrangement uses TRBV18 and TRBJ2-7; 8 bases align to TRBD1. V shed 0 bases and J 7 bases; nucleotides not matched to a gene: 8. Germline V lookup: CDR1 KGHSH, CDR2 LQKENI. There are 15 residues in the CDR3. The CDR3 DNA sequence: TGTGCCAGCTCACCACCCCCAGGGGGCCTGGGTGAGCAGTACTTC. Protein: CASSPPPGGLGEQYF.

The gene calls are TRBV4-3 and TRBJ2-1; 8 positions agree with TRBD2. CDR3 length: 18 amino acids. Germline V lookup: CDR1 LGHNA, CDR2 YSLEER. The ends lost 2 bases at V and 5 bases at J; junction bases unmatched: 14. The CDR3 DNA reads as TGCGCCAGCAGCCAAATGCTGGAACCGGGACTAGTAAACAATGAGCAGTTCTTC. Protein sequence: CASSQMLEPGLVNNEQFF.

The chain is built from TRBV7-9 and TRBJ1-5; D is perhaps TRBD1 (5 bases). The CDR3 is made up of 17 amino acids. Germline V gene lookup returns CDR1 SEHNR and CDR2 FQNEAQ (reference sequence). Trimming pared 4 bases from V and 1 base from J, leaving 17 bases between. DNA for the CDR3: TGTGCCAGCAGCTCCTCAGGAACAGGCTTGAGCAATCAGCCCCAGCATTTT. Its protein product is CASSSSGTGLSNQPQHF.

The rearrangement uses TRBV10-3 and TRBJ2-7, with 10 bases aligning to TRBD1. The CDR3 consists of 18 residues. The V gene's germline CDR1 is ENHRY and CDR2 SYGVKD. With 3 bases clipped from V and 0 bases from J, the junction kept 11 bases outside the gene matches. CDR3 protein: CAISDPGQGKGGSYEQYF. Written as DNA, the CDR3 is TGTGCCATCAGTGATCCGGGACAGGGGAAAGGGGGCTCCTACGAGCAGTACTTC.

The chain couples TRBV5-5 to TRBJ1-5; 9 bases are a match to TRBD1. The CDR3 covers 14 residues. The germline V gene has CDR1 SGHKS and CDR2 YYEKEE (reference sequence). The trim removed 2 bases at V and 9 bases at J, leaving 6 bases unmatched. This CDR3 is CASSFGQGLRPQHF. The DNA for the CDR3 is TGTGCCAGCAGCTTCGGACAGGGGTTGCGGCCCCAGCATTTT.

This clone was seen once. The chain joins TRBV15 to TRBJ2-1, with 8 bases that match TRBD2. CDR3 size: 14 residues. V lost 0 bases to trimming and J lost 7 bases; unmatched junction nucleotides: 2. From germline, CDR1 is LNHNV and CDR2 YYDKDF (reference sequence). The CDR3 loop is CATSRDRGGNEQFF. CDR3 nucleotide sequence: TGTGCCACCAGCAGAGACCGGGGGGGTAATGAGCAGTTCTTC.

The V and J genes are TRBV11-2 and TRBJ1-1, with a weak D call TRBD1 (6 bases). CDR1 is SGHAT and CDR2 is FQNNGV in the germline V gene. There are 13 residues in the CDR3. V was shortened by 4 bases and J by 4 bases, with 10 bases between the two germline ends. CDR3 sequence reads: CASSSQGSTEAFF. CDR3 DNA: TGTGCCAGCAGCTCACAGGGAAGCACTGAAGCTTTCTTT.

J is TRBJ1-5 and V is TRBV4-1, with TRBD1 as a possible D gene (5 bases). Germline loops: CDR1 MGHRA, CDR2 YSYEKL. There are 14 residues in the CDR3. The V end lost 3 bases, the J end lost 5 bases, and 11 bases lay between the germline ends. The chain's CDR3 is CASSQPGPHQPQHF. The CDR3 region has the DNA TGCGCCAGCAGCCAGCCGGGACCTCATCAGCCCCAGCATTTT.

The V gene is TRBV30, the J gene TRBJ2-1; D might be TRBD1 or TRBD2, each matching 5 bases. Between the trimmed V and J ends, which lost 3 bases and 8 bases, there was a span of 11 bases. The CDR3 length is 12 residues. Germline V lookup: CDR1 GTSNPN, CDR2 SVGIG (reference sequence). The CDR3 nucleotides read TGTGCCTGGAGGTGGGGGATCGATGAGCAGTTCTTC. Protein sequence: CAWRWGIDEQFF.

V and J are TRBV27 and TRBJ2-1, with D hard to call. Trimming took 6 bases from V and 0 from J, leaving 9 bases between them. Germline V gene lookup returns CDR1 MNHEY and CDR2 SMNVEV (reference sequence). This CDR3 contains 14 residues. The CDR3 sequence: CASRDVSSYNEQFF. The CDR3 DNA reads as TGTGCCAGCAGGGACGTTAGCTCCTACAATGAGCAGTTCTTC.

The CDR3 DNA reads TGTGCCATCATGGGGCCGGGTAAAAATGAGCAGTTCTTC. Residues: CAIMGPGKNEQFF. The V and J genes are TRBV10-3 and TRBJ2-1, with D tentatively TRBD1 (5 bases). Germline lookup yields CDR1 ENHRY and CDR2 SYGVKD. Trimming cost V 7 bases and J 7 bases, with 14 bases left between them. This CDR3 region has 13 residues.

This chain links TRBV4-1 with TRBJ2-1; 8 bases agree with TRBD2. The V gene's germline CDR1 is MGHRA and CDR2 YSYEKL. This CDR3 contains 17 residues. V shed 2 bases, J shed 8 bases, and the junction held 14 bases outside the gene matches. CDR3 in amino acids: CASSQYSAGTSRHEQFF. DNA for the CDR3: TGCGCCAGCAGCCAATATAGTGCCGGGACTAGTAGGCATGAGCAGTTCTTC.

This sequence joins TRBV11-2 and TRBJ2-3; 7 bases are a match to TRBD2. Trimming at V came to 5 bases and at J to 0 bases, leaving 11 bases not matched to a gene. This CDR3 has 17 residues. Germline V lookup: CDR1 SGHAT, CDR2 FQNNGV. CDR3 amino acids: CASSPGGKRGSTDTQYF. The CDR3 nucleotides are TGTGCCAGCAGCCCCGGTGGAAAGCGGGGCAGCACAGATACGCAGTATTTT. Variable domain in full (rest from reference TRBV11-2 and TRBJ2-3): EAGVAQSPRYKIIEKRQSVAFWCNPISGHATLYWYQQILGQGPKLLIQFQNNGVVDDSQLPKDRFSAERLKGVDSTLKIQPAKLEDSAVYLCASSPGGKRGSTDTQYFGPGTRLTVL.

DNA for the CDR3: TGTGCCAGCAGCGACTTGACAGGGGGCTTGGCAGATACGCAGTATTTT. It codes for CASSDLTGGLADTQYF. V usage is TRBV11-2 and J usage is TRBJ2-3; 10 bases map to TRBD1. This CDR3 is built from 16 residues. Germline CDR1 and CDR2: SGHAT and FQNNGV. The V and J ends lost 5 bases and 4 bases, in that order; junction bases with no gene match: 9.

The rearrangement uses TRBV10-3 and TRBJ2-7; no clear D. Deletions cut 3 bases from V and 2 bases from J, with 11 bases between. CDR3 length: 14 residues. Germline CDR1 reads ENHRY; CDR2 reads SYGVKD. The CDR3 is CAISDTTWPYEQYF. The CDR3 coding sequence is TGTGCCATCAGTGACACAACATGGCCCTACGAGCAGTACTTC.

The gene calls are TRBV13 and TRBJ2-1, with TRBD2 identical over 7 bases. The J segment lost 1 base and the V segment lost 4 bases, leaving 7 bases of the junction unmatched. CDR1 is PRHDT and CDR2 is FYEKMQ in the germline V gene (reference sequence). The CDR3 covers 16 residues. Here the CDR3 DNA reads TGTGCCAGCAGCTGGGTCAGGGAGGGTTCCTACAATGAGCAGTTCTTC. It specifies CASSWVREGSYNEQFF.

This clone was counted only a few times. V usage is TRBV6-5 and J usage is TRBJ2-3; D is unresolved. CDR1 is MNHEY, CDR2 SVGAGI, per germline. V shed 0 bases and J shed 2 bases, with 12 bases lying between them. The CDR3 totals 16 residues. In nucleotides, the CDR3 is TGTGCCAGCAGTTACTCGAACGGCTGGCCCACAGATACGCAGTATTTT. It codes for CASSYSNGWPTDTQYF.

The V call is TRBV28, the J call TRBJ1-2; a possible D gene is TRBD1 (5 bases). V lost 6 bases and J 4 bases, leaving 27 bases between the germline ends. Germline CDR1 is MDHEN and CDR2 is SYDVKM. The CDR3 runs to 18 residues. The CDR3 sequence is CASRTNFNPGTFGYGYTF. In DNA form, the CDR3 reads TGTGCCAGCAGGACCAACTTCAACCCCGGGACTTTCGGCTATGGCTACACCTTC.

The chain links TRBV21-1 to TRBJ2-7; the table names TRBD2, a call not compared with the DNA. TRBV21-1 is listed as a pseudogene. CDR3 length equals 16 residues. CDR3 residues: CASSKERRESTYEQYF. CDR3 coding DNA: TGTGCCAGCAGCAAAGAGAGGAGGGAGTCCACCTACGAGCAGTACTTC.

The chain couples TRBV15 to TRBJ2-2; tentatively, D is TRBD2 (5 bases). This CDR3 is built from 13 residues. Germline CDR1 is LNHNV and CDR2 is YYDKDF (reference sequence). Trimming removed 8 bases at V and 1 base at J, with 8 bases between. This CDR3 is CATGSVNTGELFF. The CDR3 coding sequence is TGTGCCACCGGGAGCGTGAACACCGGGGAGCTGTTTTTT.

This sequence joins TRBV27 and TRBJ2-1; D gene uncertain. The CDR3 is 13 amino acids. Germline V lookup: CDR1 MNHEY, CDR2 SMNVEV (reference sequence). V lost 4 bases, J lost 5 bases, and 9 bases lay in between. The CDR3 loop is CASSYSRNNEQFF. The CDR3 coding sequence is TGTGCCAGCAGTTATAGCCGTAACAATGAGCAGTTCTTC.

V is TRBV5-3 and J is TRBJ2-2; TRBD1 matches at 9 bases. TRBV5-3 is classed as an ORF, of uncertain function. V was pared by 0 bases and J by 9 bases, with 9 bases of the junction left unmatched. This CDR3 comprises 16 residues. The CDR3 reads CARSLGRTGDCRELFF. CDR3 in DNA: TGTGCCAGAAGCTTGGGTCGGACAGGGGACTGCCGGGAGCTGTTTTTT.

This chain uses TRBV4-2 with TRBJ2-7; D is possibly TRBD1 or TRBD2 (5 bases each). Trimming took 0 bases from V and 4 from J, leaving 13 bases between them. The CDR3 is 15 amino acids. From germline, CDR1 is LGHNA and CDR2 YNFKEQ. The CDR3 protein is CASSQDRQGGYEQYF. In nucleotides, the CDR3 is TGTGCCAGCAGCCAAGATCGGCAGGGCGGGTACGAGCAGTACTTC.

The rearrangement joins TRBV5-5 to TRBJ1-2, with a possible D match to TRBD1 (5 bases). The germline CDR1 and CDR2 sequences are SGHKS and YYEKEE (reference sequence). The CDR3 consists of 16 residues. Deletions cut 2 bases from V and 5 bases from J, with 19 bases between. The CDR3 spells CASSLWGRSSSYGYTF. The CDR3, as DNA: TGTGCCAGCAGCTTATGGGGCAGATCTTCTTCTTATGGCTACACCTTC. The whole variable domain, filled in from reference TRBV5-5 and TRBJ1-2, reads DAGVTQSPTHLIKTRGQQVTLRCSPISGHKSVSWYQQVLGQGPQFIFQYYEKEERGRGNFPDRFSARQFPNYSSELNVNALLLGDSALYLCASSLWGRSSSYGYTFGSGTRLTVV.